This TCR beta chain is drawn from a study of blood T cell repertoires in COVID-19. Overall study: Spain, Italy and the United States supplied samples that represented acute and convalescent COVID-19. T cells, B-cell-depleted T cells, or PBMCs supplied cDNA or gDNA.

One Seattle source followed patients from active infection through their disease course. The germline V gene encodes CDR1 MNHEY and CDR2 SVGAGI. V was pared by 6 bases and J by 4 bases, with 7 bases between. This CDR3 has 11 residues. Per the original methods: Amplified reference gene primers provided the basis for estimating nucleated cell counts. The data were produced by immunoSEQ multiplex PCR, yet TCRdb's version contains in-frame clones alone and is incomplete. V, J and clone size derive from that table, while D and trimming were established from the DNA sequence. The sample comprises around 260,000 clones, approximately 83% of which are singletons, and approximately 14% rests with the top ten. This clone occurred many times.

This receptor was taken from a person aged 65 to 85 with COVID-19, enrolled during active disease. The V and J genes are TRBV6-5 and TRBJ2-7; no clear D. The sequenced sample consisted of peripheral blood. CDR3 amino acids: CASSTGYEQYF. CDR3 nucleotide sequence: TGTGCCAGCAGCACGGGTTACGAGCAGTACTTC.